The rows below give T cell receptor beta chains drawn from one sample of a study of CD8+ T cells in alopecia areata. Profiling relied on immunoSEQ multiplex PCR, and the TCRdb table lists in-frame clones only, not all of them. The table shows fewer than 250,000 clones, with 40% to 45% occurring only once. The input for sequencing was CD4+ T cells sorted from blood, taken at roughly week 36, from a patient treated with tofacitinib. The source is a human donor with alopecia areata. Both conserved end residues are part of each CDR3. The D gene is left open where the match is weak. The size of a clone is reported for some rows only, either as once, few or many, or as a class for expanded clones.

few	NA	TRBJ1-2	TRBV29-1	TGCAGCGCCGGGACGGAGATTCACTATGGCTACACCTTC	CSAGTEIHYGYTF
NA	NA	TRBJ2-2	TRBV29-1	TGCAGCGTTGTTCCAGCGCGAACCGGGGAGCTGTTTTTT	CSVVPARTGELFF
few	TRBD1	TRBJ2-7	TRBV29-1	TGCAGCGTTACCGGGACAGGGGGTTCCTACGAGCAGTACTTC	CSVTGTGGSYEQYF
NA	TRBD2	TRBJ2-7	TRBV30	TGTGCCTGGAGTAGCGGGAGAGTCTACGAGCAGTACTTC	CAWSSGRVYEQYF
NA	NA	TRBJ2-3	TRBV5-1	TGCGCCAGCAGCCAATACACAGATACGCAGTATTTT	CASSQYTDTQYF
few	NA	TRBJ1-4	TRBV20-1	TGCAGTGCGCCCTGGGGAAAACTGTTTTTT	CSAPWGKLFF
NA	TRBD2	TRBJ2-1	TRBV2	TGTGCCAGCAGTGAAAGGCTAGCGGAACCGTACAATGAGCAGTTCTTC	CASSERLAEPYNEQFF
NA	NA	TRBJ2-4	TRBV15	TGTGCCACCAGCAGTCCCGTGAGTTTCCTAGCCAAAAACATTCAGTACTTC	CATSSPVSFLAKNIQYF
few	NA	TRBJ2-5	TRBV2	TGTGCCAGCAGTTTAGGGAGAGAGACCCAGTACTTC	CASSLGRETQYF
NA	TRBD1	TRBJ2-1	TRBV30	TGTGCCTGGAGACAGGGGACCTACAATGAGCAGTTCTTC	CAWRQGTYNEQFF
once	NA	TRBJ1-2	TRBV9	TGTGCCAGCAGCGTAGACGGATCTAACTATGGCTACACCTTC	CASSVDGSNYGYTF
few	NA	TRBJ2-7	TRBV7-9	TGTGCCAGCAGCAACTCACGGTCAGGGAGACCCTACGAGCAGTACTTC	CASSNSRSGRPYEQYF